Shown below are 20 T cell receptor beta chains from a single sample sequenced in a study of TIL therapy for anti-PD-1-resistant metastatic lung cancer. The time point here: pre-treatment sample, taken before nivolumab and TIL therapy. Pleural nodules or supraclavicular lymph nodes made up most of the excised metastases sampled. This was the immunoSEQ v3 assay. The repertoire was sequenced with immunoSEQ multiplex PCR; TCRdb's copy has only in-frame clones and lacks some. The sample holds tens of thousands of clones; 63% are singletons and the top ten take about 16%. The sample in question was tumor tissue, obtained at baseline. Every receptor here comes from a woman aged 30-79 years with non-small cell lung cancer.

V gene TRBV5-1 combines with J gene TRBJ2-7; perhaps TRBD1 as D (6 bases). Germline CDR1 reads SGHRS; CDR2 reads YFSETQ. The V gene lost 4 bases and the J gene lost 5 bases, with 19 bases spanning the gap. This CDR3 is built from 15 residues. The CDR3 loop reads CASSRTAASKHEQYF. In nucleotides, the CDR3 is TGCGCCAGCAGCAGGACAGCTGCTAGCAAGCACGAGCAGTACTTC. Combining the CDR3 with reference TRBV5-1 and TRBJ2-7 gives the whole variable domain KAGVTQTPRYLIKTRGQQVTLSCSPISGHRSVSWYQQTPGQGLQFLFEYFSETQRNKGNFPGRFSGRQFSNSRSEMNVSTLELGDSALYLCASSRTAASKHEQYFGPGTRLTVT.

The chain links TRBV14 to TRBJ2-1; 12 bases map to TRBD2. Germline V gene data show CDR1 as SGHDN and CDR2 as FVKESK. The junction had 11 bases not matched to a gene; V was cut back by 4 bases and J by 10 bases. The CDR3 is 16 amino acids. The CDR3 here is CASSPRTSGILGEQFF. The CDR3 DNA reads TGTGCCAGCAGCCCAAGGACTAGCGGGATACTAGGGGAGCAGTTCTTC.

The DNA for the CDR3 is TGTGCCTGGAGTGTATCGGACAGCGAACATTTAAATCAGCCCCAGCATTTT. Its protein is CAWSVSDSEHLNQPQHF. The chain has TRBV30 and TRBJ1-5, with D possibly being TRBD1 (6 bases). The CDR3 is 17 amino acids. CDR1 and CDR2 from the germline V gene are GTSNPN and SVGIG (reference sequence). The ends were cut back, 0 bases at V and 4 bases at J, with 19 bases in the middle.

This clone was seen a handful of times. The V call is TRBV5-5, the J call TRBJ2-7; possible D gene TRBD2, 6 bases. Trimming pared 0 bases from V and 3 bases from J, leaving 13 bases between. The CDR3 length is 15 residues. Per the germline V gene, CDR1 is SGHKS and CDR2 is YYEKEE (reference sequence). CDR3 DNA: TGTGCCAGCAGCTTGGGTGGGAGGAACTACTACGAGCAGTACTTC. Its protein is CASSLGGRNYYEQYF. The variable domain in full, completed from reference TRBV5-5 and TRBJ2-7, reads DAGVTQSPTHLIKTRGQQVTLRCSPISGHKSVSWYQQVLGQGPQFIFQYYEKEERGRGNFPDRFSARQFPNYSSELNVNALLLGDSALYLCASSLGGRNYYEQYFGPGTRLTVT.

V is TRBV12-5 and J is TRBJ2-7, with 16 bases identical to TRBD2. The germline CDR1 and CDR2 sequences are LGHNT and FRNRAP. V was clipped by 3 bases and J by 0 bases; unmatched bases: 5. This CDR3 has 18 residues. The CDR3 is CASGFPGTSGRVSYEQYF. In DNA form, the CDR3 reads TGTGCTAGTGGTTTCCCCGGGACTAGCGGGAGGGTCTCCTACGAGCAGTACTTC.

The chain employs TRBV30 and TRBJ2-7, with unresolved D. The V and J ends lost 3 bases and 2 bases respectively, with 17 bases between them. Germline V gene data show CDR1 as GTSNPN and CDR2 as SVGIG (reference sequence). This CDR3 has 15 amino acids. Written as DNA, the CDR3 is TGTGCCTGGAGAAGTGCACAGATAAGGGCCTACGAGCAGTACTTC. This translates into CAWRSAQIRAYEQYF.

The V and J genes are TRBV7-2 and TRBJ2-2, with D possibly TRBD2 on 6 matching bases. This CDR3 region has 15 residues. Germline CDR1 reads SGHTA; CDR2 reads FQGNSA. The ends were cut back, 4 bases at V and 3 bases at J, with 12 bases in the middle. CDR3 coding DNA: TGTGCCAGCAGCTCTAGGCGGGACTACACCGGGGAGCTGTTTTTT. It specifies CASSSRRDYTGELFF. The full variable domain, rest sourced from reference TRBV7-2 and TRBJ2-2, is GAGVSQSPSNKVTEKGKDVELRCDPISGHTALYWYRQSLGQGLEFLIYFQGNSAPDKSGLPSDRFSAERTGGSVSTLTIQRTQQEDSAVYLCASSSRRDYTGELFFGEGSRLTVL.

This clone was seen repeatedly, ten times or more. This chain joins TRBV15 and TRBJ1-5; no reliable D call. Trimming took off 5 bases at V and 6 bases at J, with 14 bases between the two ends. The CDR3 totals 14 residues. Germline CDR1 reads LNHNV; CDR2 reads YYDKDF (reference sequence). The CDR3 DNA reads TGTGCCACCAGCCGGGTTGGTGGTTCTCAGCCCCAGCATTTT. This codes for CATSRVGGSQPQHF.

This clone was detected a few times. The J gene is TRBJ1-2, the V gene TRBV12-5; D gene ambiguous. Trimming left V 5 bases short and J 6 bases short, with 16 bases between. The CDR3 consists of 14 residues. The germline V gene has CDR1 LGHNT and CDR2 FRNRAP. The chain's CDR3 is CASGPSLQRHGYTF. DNA of the CDR3: TGTGCTAGTGGTCCCAGCCTCCAACGCCATGGCTACACCTTC.

The V call is TRBV27, the J call TRBJ2-3, with 13 bases aligning to TRBD2. This CDR3 region has 19 residues. Germline-derived CDR1 and CDR2 are MNHEY and SMNVEV (reference sequence). J lost 4 bases, V lost 5 bases, and 15 bases had no gene match. The CDR3 sequence: CASSRTGTSGTRKADTQYF. The DNA for the CDR3 is TGTGCCAGCAGTCGGACCGGGACTAGCGGGACTCGAAAGGCAGATACGCAGTATTTT.

V gene TRBV7-9 combines with J gene TRBJ1-1; D is unresolved. V was clipped by 1 base and J by 1 base, with 7 bases between them. CDR1 and CDR2 (germline): SEHNR, FQNEAQ (reference sequence). This CDR3 is 14 amino acids long. CDR3 protein: CASSLGPQNTEAFF. The CDR3 bases are TGTGCCAGCAGCTTAGGACCACAGAACACTGAAGCTTTCTTT.

This chain joins TRBV29-1 and TRBJ2-3; the match to TRBD1 covers 7 bases. The V and J ends lost 4 bases and 4 bases, in that order; junction bases with no gene match: 5. The CDR3 totals 13 residues. Per germline, CDR1 SQVTM and CDR2 ANQGSEA. DNA for the CDR3: TGCAGCGTTGCTCGACAGGGTGCAGATACGCAGTATTTT. Translating gives CSVARQGADTQYF.

This clone has only a few counts. The V call is TRBV6-1, the J call TRBJ1-5, with a weak D call TRBD1 (6 bases). The CDR3 runs to 14 residues. V shed 4 bases and J shed 7 bases, with 14 bases lying between them. Germline V gene sequence: CDR1 MNHNS, CDR2 SASEGT. The CDR3 DNA reads TGTGCCAGCAGTGTGGCAGGGGCAAGGCAGCCCCAGCATTTT. This translates into CASSVAGARQPQHF.

The rearrangement joins TRBV27 to TRBJ2-2; 9 nucleotides align to TRBD1. Unmatched junction bases numbered 10, after V lost 5 bases and J lost 6 bases. The CDR3 spans 16 residues. Germline lookup yields CDR1 MNHEY and CDR2 SMNVEV (reference sequence). CDR3 region: CASSPTLTGGPGELFF. The CDR3 coding sequence is TGTGCCAGCAGTCCGACCCTGACAGGGGGTCCCGGGGAGCTGTTTTTT.

V usage is TRBV11-2 and J usage is TRBJ1-3; D remains unclear. The ends were cut back, 1 base at V and 6 bases at J, with 7 bases in the middle. Per germline, CDR1 SGHAT and CDR2 FQNNGV. The CDR3 covers 13 residues. CDR3 region: CASSLGVENTIYF. In DNA form, the CDR3 reads TGTGCCAGCAGCTTAGGAGTGGAAAACACCATATATTTT.

The rearrangement joins TRBV7-2 to TRBJ2-2, with 8 bases lining up with TRBD2. Germline trimming cut 5 bases from V and 0 bases from J; bases unmatched to any gene: 8. This CDR3 contains 17 residues. Germline assignment: CDR1 SGHTA and CDR2 FQGNSA. The CDR3 DNA reads TGTGCCAGCAGCCCTTCGCCGGGACTAGCGAACACCGGGGAGCTGTTTTTT. Protein: CASSPSPGLANTGELFF.

Sample share makes this clone large. The V gene is TRBV14, the J gene TRBJ1-2; D uncertain. The CDR3 totals 15 residues. Germline lookup yields CDR1 SGHDN and CDR2 FVKESK. Trimming cost V 1 base and J 4 bases, with 13 bases left between them. The CDR3 is CASSQVEGNPYGYTF. The CDR3, as DNA: TGTGCCAGCAGCCAAGTAGAAGGGAACCCCTATGGCTACACCTTC.

The genes are TRBV5-4 and TRBJ1-1; TRBD1 might be the D (6 bases). Germline V CDR1 and CDR2: SGHNT, YYREEE (reference sequence). The CDR3 is made up of 14 amino acids. Trimming removed 4 bases from V and 5 bases from J, with 15 bases in between. The CDR3 is CASSLDSGGTEAFF. CDR3 DNA sequence: TGTGCCAGCAGCCTGGACAGTGGAGGGACTGAAGCTTTCTTT. Supplemented by reference TRBV5-4 and TRBJ1-1, the full variable domain reads ETGVTQSPTHLIKTRGQQVTLRCSSQSGHNTVSWYQQALGQGPQFIFQYYREEENGRGNFPPRFSGLQFPNYSSELNVNALELDDSALYLCASSLDSGGTEAFFGQGTRLTVV.

By share, this clone ranks as medium-sized (0.01 to 0.1%). The rearrangement uses TRBV29-1 and TRBJ1-1; D not resolved. Trimming pared 3 bases from V and 7 bases from J, leaving 6 bases between. Germline CDR1 reads SQVTM; CDR2 reads ANQGSEA. This CDR3 is built from 10 residues. The CDR3 nucleotides are TGCAGCGTTGACCAGTATGAAGCTTTCTTT. Translated: CSVDQYEAFF.

The gene calls are TRBV19 and TRBJ2-3; 9 positions agree with TRBD1. V dropped 11 bases and J dropped 5; count of bases not matched to a gene: 11. The CDR3 consists of 14 residues. CDR1 LNHDA and CDR2 SQIVND come from the germline V gene (reference sequence). The CDR3 loop reads CASCRTGAVDTQYF. The CDR3 nucleotides read TGTGCCTCGTGCCGGACAGGGGCTGTAGATACGCAGTATTTT.